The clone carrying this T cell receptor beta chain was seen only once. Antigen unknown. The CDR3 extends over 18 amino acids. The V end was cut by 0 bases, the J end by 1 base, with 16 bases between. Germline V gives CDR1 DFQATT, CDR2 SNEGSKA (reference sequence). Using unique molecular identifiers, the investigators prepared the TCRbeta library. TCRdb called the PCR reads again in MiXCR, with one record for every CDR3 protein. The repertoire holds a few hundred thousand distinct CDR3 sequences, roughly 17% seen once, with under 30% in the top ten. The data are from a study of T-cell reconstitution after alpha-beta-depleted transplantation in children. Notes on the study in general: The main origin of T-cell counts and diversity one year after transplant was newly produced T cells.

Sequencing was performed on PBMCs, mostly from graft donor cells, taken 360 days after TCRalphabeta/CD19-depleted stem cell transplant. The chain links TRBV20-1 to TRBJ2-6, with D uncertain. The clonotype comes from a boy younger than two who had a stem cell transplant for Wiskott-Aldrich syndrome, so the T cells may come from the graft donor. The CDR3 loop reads CSARDRLPRLSGANVLTF. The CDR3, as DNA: TGCAGTGCTAGAGATCGGCTGCCTCGTCTTTCTGGGGCCAACGTCCTGACTTTC.